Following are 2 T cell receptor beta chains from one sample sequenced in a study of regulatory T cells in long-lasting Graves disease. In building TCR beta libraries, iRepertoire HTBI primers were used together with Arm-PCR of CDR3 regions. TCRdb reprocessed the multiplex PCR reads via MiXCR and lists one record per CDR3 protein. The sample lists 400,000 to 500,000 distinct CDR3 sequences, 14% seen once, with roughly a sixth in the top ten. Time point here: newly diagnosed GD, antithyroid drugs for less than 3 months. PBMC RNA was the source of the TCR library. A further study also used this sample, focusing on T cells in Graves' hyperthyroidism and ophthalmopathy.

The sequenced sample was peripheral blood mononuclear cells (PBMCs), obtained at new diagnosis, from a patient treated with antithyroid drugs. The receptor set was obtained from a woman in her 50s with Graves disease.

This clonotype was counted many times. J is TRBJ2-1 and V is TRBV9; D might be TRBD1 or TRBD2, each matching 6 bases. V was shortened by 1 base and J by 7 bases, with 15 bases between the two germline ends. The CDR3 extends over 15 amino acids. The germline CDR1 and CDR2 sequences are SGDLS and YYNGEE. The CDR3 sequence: CASSVSGGGGNEQFF. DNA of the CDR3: TGTGCCAGCAGCGTATCTGGCGGAGGGGGGAATGAGCAGTTCTTC.

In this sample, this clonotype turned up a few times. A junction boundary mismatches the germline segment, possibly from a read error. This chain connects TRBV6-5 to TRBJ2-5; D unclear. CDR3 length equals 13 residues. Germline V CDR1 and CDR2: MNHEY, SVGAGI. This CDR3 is CASSYSNLYPPWF. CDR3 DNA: TGTGCCAGCAGTTACTCGAATCTATATCCACCGTGGTTC.